The TCR beta chain under discussion was sequenced for a study of OX40 agonist ivuxolimab in advanced cancers. For the study at large: Hepatocellular carcinoma, melanoma, renal cell or head and neck cancer occurred in dose-escalation patients. Aged roughly 23 to 79 with a mean of about 60 years, they were roughly 83% male. Overall study results and limits: Low normalized clonal expansion also occurred in some nonresponding patients.

To note about this clone: The antigen remains unidentified.

Per germline, CDR1 ENHRY and CDR2 SYGVKD. Deletions cut 3 bases from V and 1 base from J, with 7 bases between. The CDR3 loop spans 14 amino acids. Sequencing used immunoSEQ multiplex PCR; TCRdb keeps in-frame clones, though not all of them. Of 71,000 or so clones listed, about 81% were seen once; the top ten hold roughly 4.7%. Material: CD4+ or CD8+ T cells sorted from blood, obtained in a trial of the OX40 agonist ivuxolimab. This receptor was obtained from an adult with an advanced solid tumor such as melanoma, head and neck, liver or kidney cancer. The chain employs TRBV10-3 and TRBJ1-5; D uncertain. In DNA, the CDR3 is TGTGCCATCAGTGATATGGGCAGCAATCAGCCCCAGCATTTT. It is translated as CAISDMGSNQPQHF.